A single sample is the source of the 28 T cell receptor beta chains below, sequenced in a study of OX40 agonist ivuxolimab in advanced cancers. The library was generated by the immunoSEQ multiplex PCR assay. Imported from immuneACCESS, the table was reduced by TCRdb to in-frame sequences with V and J called. These copies leave out some clones; in studies compared against another copy, an unresolved V gene accounts for under half, and the cause of the remainder is not known. The sample table records tens of thousands of clones; just over 90% of these occur just once. Jointly, the top ten make up more than 4.5% of the sample. The sequenced sample was CD4+ or CD8+ T cells sorted from blood, obtained in a trial of the OX40 agonist ivuxolimab. These receptor sequences come from an adult with an advanced solid tumor such as melanoma, head and neck, liver or kidney cancer.

The rearrangement links TRBV4-1 to TRBJ1-6, with TRBD1 as a possible D gene (6 bases). Germline lookup yields CDR1 MGHRA and CDR2 YSYEKL. This CDR3 is 17 amino acids long. The V end lost 2 bases, the J end lost 8 bases, and 19 bases lay between the germline ends. The CDR3: CASSQKQGTLFDSPLHF. CDR3 DNA sequence: TGCGCCAGCAGCCAAAAACAGGGTACACTCTTTGATTCACCCCTCCACTTT.

This clone was found a few times. The rearrangement uses TRBV4-3 and TRBJ2-7, with a possible D match to TRBD1 (6 bases). There are 15 residues in the CDR3. V was trimmed by 0 bases and J by 6 bases, leaving 15 bases between them. The V gene's germline CDR1 is LGHNA and CDR2 YSLEER. The DNA for the CDR3 is TGCGCCAGCAGCCAAGATACCGGGACACGCTCCGAGCAGTACTTC. Its protein product is CASSQDTGTRSEQYF.

V gene TRBV4-3 combines with J gene TRBJ1-6; no firm D call. This CDR3 is built from 15 residues. V was pared by 1 base and J by 8 bases, with 12 bases between. Per the germline V gene, CDR1 is LGHNA and CDR2 is YSLEER. The CDR3 sequence is CASSQGRRIDSPLHF. The CDR3, as DNA: TGCGCCAGCAGCCAAGGTCGAAGGATTGATTCACCCCTCCACTTT.

J is TRBJ2-1 and V is TRBV19; the match to TRBD2 covers 9 bases. The CDR3 runs 15 residues. Trimming removed 2 bases from V and 7 bases from J; junction bases left unmatched: 6. The germline CDR1 and CDR2 sequences are LNHDA and SQIVND (reference sequence). The CDR3 region has the DNA TGTGCCAGTAGTATACTAGCTAGCGGGGTAAATGAGCAGTTCTTC. This sequence encodes CASSILASGVNEQFF.

Of note for this clone: An end of the junction does not agree with germline; a read error may underlie this. The J gene is TRBJ1-1, the V gene TRBV14; tentative D call: TRBD1 (5 bases). The CDR3 is 12 amino acids. Germline CDR1 SGHDN, CDR2 FVKESK. CDR3 amino acids: CASGQTGTDAFF. The CDR3 DNA reads TGTGCCAGCGGACAAACCGGGACTGACGCTTTCTTT.

This chain connects TRBV7-3 to TRBJ2-3, with 8 bases that match TRBD1. CDR1 and CDR2 from the germline V gene are SGHTA and FQGTGA. CDR3 length equals 18 residues. The trim removed 0 bases at V and 0 bases at J, leaving 8 bases unmatched. CDR3 loop: CASSLTGTGTSSTDTQYF. The CDR3 DNA is TGTGCCAGCAGCTTAACGGGGACAGGAACCTCTAGCACAGATACGCAGTATTTT.

The rearrangement uses TRBV6-5 and TRBJ2-7; no firm D call. The V gene's germline CDR1 is MNHEY and CDR2 SVGAGI. The CDR3 is 14 amino acids. The V end was cut by 3 bases, the J end by 7 bases, with 16 bases between. The CDR3 DNA follows: TGTGCCAGCAGTTATAAGGGCGACTGGTTTGAGCAGTACTTC. Amino acid sequence: CASSYKGDWFEQYF.

The rearrangement joins TRBV7-9 to TRBJ1-4; tentatively, D is TRBD1 (6 bases). The CDR3 spans 18 residues. Trimming left V 3 bases short and J 0 bases short, with 17 bases between. The germline gives CDR1 SEHNR, CDR2 FQNEAQ (reference sequence). The DNA of the CDR3 is TGTGCCAGCAGCTTCCCGTTGGACAGAAGTACAACTAATGAAAAACTGTTTTTT. It encodes CASSFPLDRSTTNEKLFF.

The chain carries TRBV4-1 and TRBJ1-1; D unclear. Germline loops: CDR1 MGHRA, CDR2 YSYEKL. This CDR3 has 15 amino acids. Trimming removed 0 bases from V and 6 bases from J, with 14 bases in between. The CDR3 DNA reads TGCGCCAGCAGCCAAGAGACGGATTGGAATCCTGAAGCTTTCTTT. Protein product: CASSQETDWNPEAFF.

The genes are TRBV2 and TRBJ2-1; tentatively, D is TRBD2 (6 bases). Germline-derived CDR1 and CDR2 are SNHLY and FYNNEI. V lost 1 base, J lost 7 bases, and 14 bases lay in between. CDR3 length equals 15 residues. CDR3 residues: CASSEVAGLRNEQFF. The CDR3 region has the DNA TGTGCCAGCAGTGAAGTGGCGGGGTTAAGGAATGAGCAGTTCTTC.

The chain is built from TRBV6-5 and TRBJ1-1; D remains ambiguous. The CDR3 length is 13 residues. The V and J ends lost 2 bases and 1 base respectively, with 5 bases between them. CDR1 and CDR2 (germline): MNHEY, SVGAGI. The CDR3 loop reads CASSYRGNTEAFF. CDR3 sequence (DNA): TGTGCCAGCAGTTACCGGGGGAACACTGAAGCTTTCTTT.

V usage is TRBV4-1 and J usage is TRBJ1-2, with 10 bases identical to TRBD1. This CDR3 has 15 residues. Germline CDR1 MGHRA, CDR2 YSYEKL. Germline trimming cut 5 bases from V and 4 bases from J; bases unmatched to any gene: 7. As DNA, the CDR3 is TGCGCCAGCAGCAAGGACAGGGGGACCGGCTATGGCTACACCTTC. Translated, it gives CASSKDRGTGYGYTF.

This chain connects TRBV29-1 to TRBJ2-1, with 8 bases that match TRBD2. From germline, CDR1 is SQVTM and CDR2 ANQGSEA. The CDR3 has 15 amino acids. V lost 2 bases to trimming and J lost 9 bases; unmatched junction nucleotides: 12. CDR3 sequence: CSVEPGRGGVSEQFF. The CDR3 DNA is TGCAGCGTTGAACCGGGACGGGGGGGCGTTTCTGAGCAGTTCTTC.

The chain employs TRBV4-1 and TRBJ2-7; possible D gene TRBD1, 5 bases. Trimming removed 0 bases from V and 1 base from J, with 13 bases in between. The CDR3 is 16 residues long. Germline lookup yields CDR1 MGHRA and CDR2 YSYEKL. The CDR3 loop reads CASSQDRLGASYEQYF. The CDR3 nucleotides are TGCGCCAGCAGCCAAGACAGGTTAGGGGCTTCCTACGAGCAGTACTTC.

The J gene is TRBJ2-1, the V gene TRBV27; D is unresolved. Germline loops: CDR1 MNHEY, CDR2 SMNVEV (reference sequence). The CDR3 is made up of 14 amino acids. The V end lost 8 bases, the J end lost 0 bases, and 11 bases lay between the germline ends. The CDR3 loop reads CASCPLYSYNEQFF. The CDR3 nucleotides read TGTGCCAGCTGCCCCCTATACTCCTACAATGAGCAGTTCTTC.

V usage is TRBV6-4 and J usage is TRBJ1-2, with a weak D call TRBD1 (6 bases). Trimming removed 3 bases from V and 5 bases from J, with 16 bases in between. The CDR3 sequence is 15 residues long. Germline V gene data show CDR1 as MRHNA and CDR2 as SNTAGT. CDR3 coding DNA: TGTGCCAGCAGTGAAAGGGCAGGGGCCTCGTATGGCTACACCTTC. Encoded protein: CASSERAGASYGYTF.

V is TRBV7-9 and J is TRBJ2-2; TRBD1 agrees at 9 bases. The CDR3 extends over 16 amino acids. CDR1 SEHNR and CDR2 FQNEAQ come from the germline V gene (reference sequence). The V and J ends lost 1 base and 1 base, in that order; junction bases with no gene match: 1. CDR3 in DNA: TGTGCCAGCAGCTTAGGGGGACAGGGGAACACCGGGGAGCTGTTTTTT. The encoded protein is CASSLGGQGNTGELFF.

The chain employs TRBV10-3 and TRBJ1-5; maybe TRBD1 (5 bases). The CDR3 runs 14 residues. CDR1 and CDR2 from the germline V gene are ENHRY and SYGVKD. V was cut by 10 bases and J by 5 bases, with 18 bases left in between. The chain's CDR3 is CATRWGELDQPQHF. The CDR3 DNA reads as TGTGCCACCCGGTGGGGGGAGTTAGATCAGCCCCAGCATTTT.

V is TRBV5-6 and J is TRBJ1-2, with TRBD1 as a possible D gene (6 bases). The CDR3 is made up of 17 amino acids. V lost 0 bases and J lost 8, with 23 bases in between. The germline gives CDR1 SGHDT, CDR2 YYEEEE. The CDR3 bases are TGTGCCAGCAGCTTGGAACAGGGTCGTTTCTTCAGTCAAGGCTACACCTTC. This gives the protein CASSLEQGRFFSQGYTF. Based on the CDR3 plus reference TRBV5-6 and TRBJ1-2, the full variable domain is DAGVTQSPTHLIKTRGQQVTLRCSPKSGHDTVSWYQQALGQGPQFIFQYYEEEERQRGNFPDRFSGHQFPNYSSELNVNALLLGDSALYLCASSLEQGRFFSQGYTFGSGTRLTVV.

This chain uses TRBV6-1 with TRBJ2-1; 8 bases are shared with TRBD1. This CDR3 region has 13 residues. With V trimmed by 7 bases and J by 9 bases, 8 bases remained unmatched. The germline V gene encodes CDR1 MNHNS and CDR2 SASEGT. The CDR3 nucleotides read TGTGCCAGCAAGGACAGGGCGTTCGGTGAGCAGTTCTTC. Translation gives CASKDRAFGEQFF.

In its sample, this clone was seen once. This chain uses TRBV11-3 with TRBJ2-1; D tentatively fits TRBD1 or TRBD2 (5 bases each). The germline V gene encodes CDR1 SGHNT and CDR2 YENEEA. V was cut by 4 bases and J by 7 bases, with 14 bases left in between. This CDR3 has 14 residues. The chain's CDR3 is CASSSTVEGNEQFF. The CDR3 region has the DNA TGTGCCAGCAGCTCGACGGTCGAGGGGAATGAGCAGTTCTTC.

The rearrangement links TRBV7-6 to TRBJ2-3, with 7 bases aligning to TRBD1. V gave up 1 base and J gave up 4 bases; unmatched junction bases: 5. The CDR3 sequence is 15 residues long. The germline CDR1 and CDR2 sequences are SGHVS and FNYEAQ. The CDR3 nucleotides are TGTGCCAGCAGCTTAGGACAGGGAGAGGCAGATACGCAGTATTTT. As protein: CASSLGQGEADTQYF.

V gene TRBV7-9 combines with J gene TRBJ2-1, with a tentative D call TRBD1 (6 bases). The CDR3 is made up of 15 amino acids. Per the germline V gene, CDR1 is SEHNR and CDR2 is FQNEAQ (reference sequence). Trimming cost V 1 base and J 6 bases, with 13 bases left between them. The CDR3 spells CASSLGQVGINEQFF. CDR3 sequence (DNA): TGTGCCAGCAGCTTAGGACAGGTCGGCATCAATGAGCAGTTCTTC.

DNA for the CDR3: TGTGCCAGCAGCTTATTCGCCCTAGCGGGAGGGAGCAATGAGCAGTTCTTC. Translating it yields CASSLFALAGGSNEQFF. The rearrangement joins TRBV7-9 to TRBJ2-1, with TRBD2 matching 12 bases. Trimming at V came to 2 bases and at J to 6 bases, leaving 8 bases not matched to a gene. This CDR3 has 17 amino acids. From germline, CDR1 is SEHNR and CDR2 FQNEAQ (reference sequence).

The V call is TRBV9, the J call TRBJ2-2, with TRBD2 matching 9 bases. Per germline, CDR1 SGDLS and CDR2 YYNGEE. Germline trimming cut 3 bases from V and 6 bases from J; bases unmatched to any gene: 9. The CDR3 runs to 16 residues. The chain's CDR3 is CASSAAISGGSGELFF. The CDR3 DNA sequence: TGTGCCAGCAGCGCGGCGATTAGCGGGGGATCCGGGGAGCTGTTTTTT.

The V and J genes are TRBV4-1 and TRBJ1-1; the D is unclear. The CDR3 runs 15 residues. The V and J ends lost 1 base and 5 bases respectively, with 14 bases between them. Germline CDR1 is MGHRA and CDR2 is YSYEKL. The CDR3 DNA sequence: TGCGCCAGCAGCCAAGTGGAGGGCAGATCGACTGAAGCTTTCTTT. As protein: CASSQVEGRSTEAFF.

This clone was detected a few times. The rearrangement joins TRBV5-1 to TRBJ2-2; possibly TRBD1 or TRBD2 for D (5 bases each). The CDR3 spans 16 residues. The germline gives CDR1 SGHRS, CDR2 YFSETQ. V lost 1 base and J lost 0, with 10 bases in between. The CDR3 sequence is CASSLKGTPNTGELFF. In nucleotides, the CDR3 is TGCGCCAGCAGCTTGAAAGGGACCCCGAACACCGGGGAGCTGTTTTTT.

This sequence joins TRBV6-1 and TRBJ2-1, with D hard to call. The CDR3 runs 13 residues. The germline V and J ends were trimmed by 0 bases and 5 bases, with 5 bases remaining between them. The germline CDR1 and CDR2 sequences are MNHNS and SASEGT. CDR3 amino acids: CASSEAPHNEQFF. The CDR3 nucleotides read TGTGCCAGCAGTGAAGCGCCCCACAATGAGCAGTTCTTC.